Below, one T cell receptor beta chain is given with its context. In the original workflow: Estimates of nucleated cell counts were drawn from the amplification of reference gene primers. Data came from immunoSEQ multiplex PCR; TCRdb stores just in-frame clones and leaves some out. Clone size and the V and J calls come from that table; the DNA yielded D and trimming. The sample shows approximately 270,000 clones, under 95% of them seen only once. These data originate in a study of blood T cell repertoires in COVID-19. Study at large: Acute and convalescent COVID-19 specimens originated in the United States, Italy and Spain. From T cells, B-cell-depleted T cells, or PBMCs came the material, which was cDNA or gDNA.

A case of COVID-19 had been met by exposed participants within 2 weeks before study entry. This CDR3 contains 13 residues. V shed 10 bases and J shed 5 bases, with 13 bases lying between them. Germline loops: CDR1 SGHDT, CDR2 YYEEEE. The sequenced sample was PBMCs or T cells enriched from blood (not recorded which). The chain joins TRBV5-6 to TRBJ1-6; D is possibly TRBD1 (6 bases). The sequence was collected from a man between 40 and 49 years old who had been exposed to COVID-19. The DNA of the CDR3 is TGTGCCTCCGCGGGGGCGGATAATTCACCCCTCCACTTT. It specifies CASAGADNSPLHF.